One T cell receptor (beta chain) is described in this entry. The data belong to a study of shared clonotypes between healthy human individuals. Assay: immunoSEQ multiplex PCR; the TCRdb copy retains only in-frame clones and omits some. The sample carries millions of clones, over 85% recorded once. The naive CD8 subset, CD45RO-negative cells positively selected for CCR7, excluded terminally differentiated effector memory CD45RA+ cells. Healthy HIV-negative adults with no recent acute infections or vaccinations were recruited as donors. V lost 2 bases and J 6 bases, leaving 14 bases between the germline ends. The CDR3 is 14 amino acids. Germline V lookup: CDR1 MNHEY, CDR2 SMNVEV (reference sequence).

The material sequenced was naive CD8+ T cells sorted from blood. The chain carries TRBV27 and TRBJ2-7; D is tentatively TRBD1 or TRBD2 (5 bases each). The TCR originated in a man younger than 35 in good health. CDR3 coding DNA: TGTGCCAGCAGTTTAGGGCAGGGAGCGGTCGAGCAGTACTTC. As protein: CASSLGQGAVEQYF.